What follows describes a single TCR beta chain. Its antigen is not known. The data derive from a study of immune evolution from preneoplasia to lung adenocarcinoma. Study-level findings and limits: Later-stage lesions seemingly showed higher T cell density and diversity than normal lung. Normal lung had the highest top T cell clone frequencies. KRAS-mutant nodules had the highest T cell clonality.

Only in-frame clones appear in the TCRdb table, and some are missing; sequencing was by immunoSEQ multiplex PCR. The table includes around 40,000 clones, roughly 80% detected once. Trimming took 5 bases from V and 5 from J, leaving 10 bases between them. CDR1 and CDR2 (germline): MNHNY, SVGAGI (reference sequence). This CDR3 spans 12 amino acids. Sequenced material: FFPE invasive lung adenocarcinoma tissue. The chain uses TRBV6-6 and TRBJ2-7, with D possibly TRBD1 on 6 matching bases. The sequence was obtained from a person aged 55-75 years with lung adenocarcinoma. The DNA for the CDR3 is TGTGCCAGCAGTAACAGGGCCCACGAGCAGTACTTC. Translated: CASSNRAHEQYF.